This TCR beta chain was obtained from a study of control samples from healthy donors and cancer patients. Clones were read by immunoSEQ multiplex PCR, and TCRdb kept only the in-frame ones, dropping some. The data hold approximately 88,000 clones, with roughly nine tenths observed a single time. The germline gives CDR1 SGHTA, CDR2 FQGTGA. V gave up 5 bases and J gave up 6 bases; unmatched junction bases: 15. CDR3 length: 17 amino acids. This TCR was recovered from a young woman in good health. The V call is TRBV7-3, the J call TRBJ2-1; TRBD1 matches 8 bases. The sequenced material came from blood. CDR3 in amino acids: CASSPQGAGLAANEQFF. CDR3 DNA: TGTGCCAGCAGCCCGCAGGGGGCGGGGCTAGCTGCCAATGAGCAGTTCTTC.